Given below is one TCR beta chain in context. The data were obtained in a study of blood T cell repertoires in COVID-19. The CDR3 length is 15 residues. With V trimmed by 2 bases and J by 7 bases, 10 bases remained unmatched. Germline V gene sequence: CDR1 LNHNV, CDR2 YYDKDF (reference sequence). Only in-frame clones appear in the TCRdb table, and some are missing; sequencing was by immunoSEQ multiplex PCR. Seen here are about 200,000 clones, around 90% observed once, and the top ten hold approximately 0.5%. The sequence was collected from a man aged 50 to 59 with acute or convalescent COVID-19. The chain uses TRBV15 and TRBJ1-1, with 7 bases aligning to TRBD1. Sequenced sample: peripheral blood. The CDR3 DNA is TGTGCCACCAGCAGAACTTATAACCGGGACAGTGAAGCTTTCTTT. This sequence encodes CATSRTYNRDSEAFF.